This T cell receptor beta chain came from a study of blood T cells in healthy people across ages. Study conclusions and caveats: Long-lived donors carried more naive CD4+ cells and greater diversity than aged donors. Unsorted PBMCs blocked a conclusive comparison of naive and antigen-experienced cells.

This CDR3 has 18 residues. After removal of 0 bases from V and 0 bases from J, the junction contained 7 bases not matched to a gene. Germline-derived CDR1 and CDR2 are MNHEY and SVGEGT. The second PCR ran roughly 7 to 12 cycles with a sample-barcoded 5' primer and J-beta primers. Each CDR3 protein is one row after TCRdb ran MiXCR on the 5' RACE reads. This sample carries some 1,800,000 distinct CDR3 sequences, 30% to 40% of them seen once, and the ten largest clones take roughly 23%. Healthy individuals of Caucasian origin from Russia, aged about 6 to 100, served as donors. The draw of peripheral blood yielded roughly 9.4 milliliters from each donor. This clonotype was counted a few times. The antigen is not known.

The origin of this receptor is a human donor in good health. Sample: blood. The chain links TRBV6-2 or TRBV6-3 to TRBJ2-1; 8 bases agree with TRBD2. CDR3 amino acids: CASSYSPTGGSSYNEQFF. CDR3 nucleotides: TGTGCCAGCAGTTACTCACCAACGGGGGGGAGCTCCTACAATGAGCAGTTCTTC.